This T cell receptor beta chain is drawn from a study of CD8 T cells in Susac syndrome. V lost 6 bases and J lost 2, with 10 bases in between. Germline values: CDR1 SNHLY, CDR2 FYNNEI. The CDR3 totals 13 residues. TEMRA cells were FACS-enriched, while CD8+ and CD4+ T cells were negatively isolated. It was with random hexamers that roughly 0.45 to 1 ug RNA was reverse transcribed. Amplification of TCR beta CDR3 was carried out by immunoSEQ multiplex PCR, which covered 54 Vbeta and 13 Jbeta segments. TCRdb ran MiXCR on the immunoSEQ multiplex PCR reads and lists one entry per CDR3 protein. Among approximately 200,000 distinct CDR3 sequences, roughly nine tenths were seen once, and the ten largest hold 0.1% to 0.15%.

The rearrangement links TRBV2 to TRBJ1-2, with D unclear. The receptor comes from a human donor with multiple sclerosis. Specimen: CD8+ T cells from PBMCs. CDR3 in amino acids: CASRWLTNYGYTF. CDR3 DNA: TGTGCCAGCAGATGGCTGACGAACTATGGCTACACCTTC. Based on the CDR3 plus reference TRBV2 and TRBJ1-2, the full variable domain is EPEVTQTPSHQVTQMGQEVILRCVPISNHLYFYWYRQILGQKVEFLVSFYNNEISEKSEIFDDQFSVERPDGSNFTLKIRSTKLEDSAMYFCASRWLTNYGYTFGSGTRLTVV.